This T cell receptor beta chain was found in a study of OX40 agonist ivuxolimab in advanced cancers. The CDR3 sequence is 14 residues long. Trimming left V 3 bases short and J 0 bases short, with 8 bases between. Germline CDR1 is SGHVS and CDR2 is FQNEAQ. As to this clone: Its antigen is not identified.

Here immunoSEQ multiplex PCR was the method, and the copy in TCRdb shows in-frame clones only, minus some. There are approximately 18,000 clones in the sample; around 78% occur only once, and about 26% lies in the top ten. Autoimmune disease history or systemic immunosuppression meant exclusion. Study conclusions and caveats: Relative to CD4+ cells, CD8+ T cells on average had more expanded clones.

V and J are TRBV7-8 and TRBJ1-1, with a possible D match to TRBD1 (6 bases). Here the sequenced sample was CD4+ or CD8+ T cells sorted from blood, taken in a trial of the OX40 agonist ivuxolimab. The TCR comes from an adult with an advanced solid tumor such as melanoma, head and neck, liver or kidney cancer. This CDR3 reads CASSFGQLNTEAFF. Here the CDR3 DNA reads TGTGCCAGCAGCTTTGGACAGTTGAACACTGAAGCTTTCTTT.